These 23 T cell receptor beta chains came from one sample sequenced in a study of cytomegalovirus exposure and HLA in healthy donors. The PCR made use of 60 Vbeta and 13 Jbeta primers. TCRdb keeps only in-frame clones here, not all; method: immunoSEQ multiplex PCR. The data contain 80,000 or so clones, over 9.5% of them singletons. Material: PBMCs. The receptors originated from a man in his fifties or sixties in good health and CMV-seropositive.

This clone was seen at least ten times. The chain uses TRBV5-4 and TRBJ2-1; 7 bases map to TRBD1. The V segment lost 0 bases and the J segment 5 bases; nucleotides outside the gene matches: 5. The CDR3 is made up of 15 amino acids. Germline CDR1 reads SGHNT; CDR2 reads YYREEE (reference sequence). CDR3 sequence reads: CASSLDGQVDNEQFF. The CDR3 nucleotides read TGTGCCAGCAGCTTGGACGGACAGGTGGACAATGAGCAGTTCTTC.

This clone was seen only a few times. The CDR3 here is CASSLGLDQPQHF. CDR3 bases: TGTGCCAGCAGCTTAGGACTCGATCAGCCCCAGCATTTT. The V and J genes are TRBV7-9 and TRBJ1-5; no firm D call. Germline V gene lookup returns CDR1 SEHNR and CDR2 FQNEAQ (reference sequence). Between the trimmed V and J ends, which lost 1 base and 5 bases, there was a span of 6 bases. The length of the CDR3 is 13 residues.

There are a few counts of this clone. The V call is TRBV15, the J call TRBJ2-7; 12 bases align to TRBD2. The CDR3 is made up of 16 amino acids. The germline V gene has CDR1 LNHNV and CDR2 YYDKDF (reference sequence). V shed 1 base and J 2 bases; nucleotides not matched to a gene: 3. The CDR3 DNA sequence: TGTGCCACCAGCAGAGGGACTAGCGGGATGACCTACGAGCAGTACTTC. Protein sequence: CATSRGTSGMTYEQYF.

This clone was counted only a few times. The gene calls are TRBV19 and TRBJ2-3, with a possible D match to TRBD2 (5 bases). Germline CDR1 LNHDA, CDR2 SQIVND (reference sequence). V was clipped by 0 bases and J by 2 bases, with 12 bases between them. The CDR3 runs 16 residues. CDR3 DNA: TGTGCCAGTAGTATAGATCCGGGAAGGACCACAGATACGCAGTATTTT. This codes for CASSIDPGRTTDTQYF.

This rearrangement joins TRBV7-2 to TRBJ2-1, with a weak D call TRBD1 (5 bases). Germline values: CDR1 SGHTA, CDR2 FQGNSA. This CDR3 has 13 amino acids. The ends were cut back, 3 bases at V and 7 bases at J, with 10 bases in the middle. CDR3 loop: CASSFAAGNEQFF. CDR3 in DNA: TGTGCCAGCAGCTTCGCGGCAGGGAATGAGCAGTTCTTC. The complete variable domain, with remaining parts taken from reference TRBV7-2 and TRBJ2-1, reads GAGVSQSPSNKVTEKGKDVELRCDPISGHTALYWYRQSLGQGLEFLIYFQGNSAPDKSGLPSDRFSAERTGGSVSTLTIQRTQQEDSAVYLCASSFAAGNEQFFGPGTRLTVL.

The chain's CDR3 is CASSVPDITDTQYF. CDR3 bases: TGTGCCAGCAGCGTCCCCGACATAACAGATACGCAGTATTTT. The chain is built from TRBV9 and TRBJ2-3; D not resolved. V dropped 2 bases and J dropped 3 bases, with 10 bases sitting between them. This CDR3 is built from 14 residues. Germline CDR1 and CDR2: SGDLS and YYNGEE.

The chain has TRBV30 and TRBJ2-7, with D perhaps TRBD1 (6 bases). Per the germline V gene, CDR1 is GTSNPN and CDR2 is SVGIG (reference sequence). The V and J ends lost 1 base and 0 bases respectively, with 10 bases between them. The CDR3 has 14 amino acids. CDR3 DNA sequence: TGTGCCTGGAGTGCAGGGGTCAACTCCTACGAGCAGTACTTC. It yields the protein CAWSAGVNSYEQYF.

This clone was seen a few times. The rearrangement uses TRBV18 and TRBJ2-1, with TRBD2 matching 10 bases. This CDR3 region has 15 residues. V trimming: 3 bases; J trimming: 9 bases; junction bases outside the gene matches: 8. Germline CDR1 is KGHSH and CDR2 is LQKENI. DNA for the CDR3: TGTGCCAGCTCACCTGGACTAGCGGAAAGAGGTGAGCAGTTCTTC. Translated, it gives CASSPGLAERGEQFF.

This clone turned up a few times. The chain uses TRBV28 and TRBJ1-1, with TRBD1 as a possible D gene (6 bases). The CDR3 loop spans 12 amino acids. V lost 4 bases and J 8 bases, leaving 11 bases between the germline ends. CDR1 MDHEN and CDR2 SYDVKM come from the germline V gene. CDR3 in DNA: TGTGCCAGCAGTTGGAGGGGGGGGGAAGCTTTCTTT. It yields the protein CASSWRGGEAFF.

The rearrangement joins TRBV30 to TRBJ2-1; D not resolved. The CDR3 runs to 12 residues. Germline CDR1 is GTSNPN and CDR2 is SVGIG (reference sequence). V lost 3 bases and J lost 3, with 6 bases in between. The CDR3 spells CAWSPFYNEQFF. The CDR3 coding sequence is TGTGCCTGGAGCCCCTTCTACAATGAGCAGTTCTTC.

This clone was detected a few times. This chain connects TRBV7-3 to TRBJ2-3; TRBD2 matches 7 bases. Trimming took 6 bases from V and 1 from J; bases not matched to a gene: 7. The germline CDR1 and CDR2 sequences are SGHTA and FQGTGA. The CDR3 loop spans 15 amino acids. The CDR3 nucleotides read TGTGCCAGCAGTCCAAGCGGGATTCGCACAGATACGCAGTATTTT. Its protein is CASSPSGIRTDTQYF.

This clone has just a few counts. The chain joins TRBV30 to TRBJ2-7; no reliable D call. The CDR3 extends over 14 amino acids. V lost 1 base and J 6 bases, leaving 16 bases between the germline ends. CDR1 and CDR2 from the germline V gene are GTSNPN and SVGIG (reference sequence). CDR3 DNA sequence: TGTGCCTGGAGTGGACCAGGTAAGGCAGGCGAGCAGTACTTC. This gives the protein CAWSGPGKAGEQYF.

This clone has a handful of counts. This rearrangement joins TRBV14 to TRBJ2-1; perhaps TRBD1 as D (6 bases). The germline V gene encodes CDR1 SGHDN and CDR2 FVKESK. This CDR3 contains 15 residues. V was trimmed by 5 bases and J by 7 bases, leaving 18 bases between them. Written as DNA, the CDR3 is TGTGCCAGCAGCAGCCCTCTATGGGGGCTGAATGAGCAGTTCTTC. As protein: CASSSPLWGLNEQFF.

J is TRBJ2-5 and V is TRBV7-3; 11 bases agree with TRBD1. CDR3 size: 16 residues. The V and J ends lost 5 bases and 1 base, in that order; junction bases with no gene match: 6. Germline values: CDR1 SGHTA, CDR2 FQGTGA. The CDR3 reads CASSLGGTGGQETQYF. The DNA for the CDR3 is TGTGCCAGCAGCCTAGGAGGGACAGGGGGCCAAGAGACCCAGTACTTC.

The J gene is TRBJ2-5, the V gene TRBV7-6; 11 positions match TRBD2. Germline loops: CDR1 SGHVS, CDR2 FNYEAQ. V shed 5 bases, J shed 5 bases, and the junction held 10 bases outside the gene matches. The CDR3 is 16 residues long. CDR3 sequence (DNA): TGTGCCAGCAGCGTTCAACTAGCGGGAGCGGGGGAGACCCAGTACTTC. Protein: CASSVQLAGAGETQYF.

This clone was seen more than once but under ten times. The chain employs TRBV19 and TRBJ1-6; no definite D call. Trimming cost V 2 bases and J 7 bases, with 12 bases left between them. The germline V gene encodes CDR1 LNHDA and CDR2 SQIVND (reference sequence). The CDR3 sequence is 15 residues long. The CDR3 protein is CASSIKEAGNSPLHF. The DNA of the CDR3 is TGTGCCAGTAGTATAAAGGAAGCGGGGAATTCACCCCTCCACTTT. Looking up the rest from reference TRBV19 and TRBJ1-6 gives the full variable domain: DGGITQSPKYLFRKEGQNVTLSCEQNLNHDAMYWYRQDPGQGLRLIYYSQIVNDFQKGDIAEGYSVSREKKESFPLTVTSAQKNPTAFYLCASSIKEAGNSPLHFGNGTRLTVT.

This clone was detected only a few times. This chain joins TRBV30 and TRBJ2-1; TRBD2 might be the D (5 bases). V lost 7 bases and J 3 bases, leaving 16 bases between the germline ends. The CDR3 has 14 residues. In germline, CDR1 is GTSNPN, CDR2 SVGIG (reference sequence). Here the CDR3 reads CAFLRDGIYNEQFF. CDR3 nucleotide sequence: TGTGCCTTTCTCCGGGATGGAATCTACAATGAGCAGTTCTTC.

This clone has more than one count but fewer than ten. This rearrangement joins TRBV11-3 to TRBJ2-5, with TRBD1 matching 10 bases. V lost 5 bases to trimming and J lost 4 bases; unmatched junction nucleotides: 10. The V gene's germline CDR1 is SGHNT and CDR2 YENEEA. The CDR3 totals 16 residues. The CDR3 is CASSRPQDRGLETQYF. CDR3 sequence (DNA): TGTGCCAGCAGCCGCCCCCAGGACAGGGGGTTAGAGACCCAGTACTTC.

The chain combines TRBV5-6 with TRBJ2-2; TRBD1 agrees at 7 bases. The germline CDR1 and CDR2 sequences are SGHDT and YYEEEE. Trimming at V came to 8 bases and at J to 3 bases, leaving 7 bases not matched to a gene. The CDR3 extends over 14 amino acids. CDR3 DNA sequence: TGTGCCAGTCTCCGGGACAGTTACACCGGGGAGCTGTTTTTT. It codes for CASLRDSYTGELFF.

Only a few counts were recorded for this clone. J is TRBJ2-7 and V is TRBV11-2; a possible D gene is TRBD2 (6 bases). Trimming took 5 bases from V and 2 from J, leaving 16 bases between them. CDR1 SGHAT and CDR2 FQNNGV come from the germline V gene. The CDR3 is 15 amino acids. CDR3 protein: CASSRDSGLAYEQYF. The CDR3, as DNA: TGTGCCAGCAGCCGGGACTCCGGGTTAGCCTACGAGCAGTACTTC.

A few counts support this clone. This chain uses TRBV9 with TRBJ2-2; possible D gene TRBD1, 6 bases. The CDR3 extends over 13 amino acids. V gave up 3 bases and J gave up 8 bases, with 11 bases separating them. CDR1 and CDR2 from the germline V gene are SGDLS and YYNGEE. The CDR3 reads CASSAFDRGELFF. CDR3 DNA: TGTGCCAGCAGCGCATTTGACAGGGGGGAGCTGTTTTTT. The variable domain in full, with the rest retrieved from reference TRBV9 and TRBJ2-2, is DSGVTQTPKHLITATGQRVTLRCSPRSGDLSVYWYQQSLDQGLQFLIQYYNGEERAKGNILERFSAQQFPDLHSELNLSSLELGDSALYFCASSAFDRGELFFGEGSRLTVL.

The gene calls are TRBV6-5 and TRBJ2-2; 7 nucleotides align to TRBD2. This CDR3 spans 14 amino acids. Germline loops: CDR1 MNHEY, CDR2 SVGAGI. V gave up 0 bases and J gave up 8 bases; unmatched junction bases: 3. CDR3 residues: CASSYSSGVGELFF. In DNA, the CDR3 is TGTGCCAGCAGTTACTCGAGCGGGGTGGGGGAGCTGTTTTTT.

Regarding this clone: The missing conserved phenylalanine or tryptophan at the end of this CDR3 makes a read error likely. CDR3 sequence: CASSLFTGGTEAFL. DNA of the CDR3: TGTGCCAGCAGTTTATTTACGGGGGGGACTGAAGCTTTCTTG. The chain is built from TRBV28 and TRBJ1-1; D possibly corresponds to TRBD1 (5 bases). This CDR3 has 14 residues. With 1 base removed from V and 5 bases from J, the gap between germline ends came to 11 bases. The germline CDR1 and CDR2 sequences are MDHEN and SYDVKM.